One sample yielded the 24 T cell receptor beta chains listed below, sequenced in a study of cytomegalovirus exposure and HLA in healthy donors. In the PCR, 60 Vbeta and 13 Jbeta primers were used. This table comes from immunoSEQ multiplex PCR, and its TCRdb copy is limited to in-frame clones, with some not included. The sample gives 64,000 or so clones, around 70% of which show up once; around 10% is in the top ten. Sequenced sample: PBMCs. The receptor set was obtained from a woman aged 45 to 65 in good health and CMV-seropositive.

The chain links TRBV6-4 to TRBJ2-5, with 9 bases matching TRBD2. Germline CDR1 reads MRHNA; CDR2 reads SNTAGT. There are 15 residues in the CDR3. Germline trimming cut 3 bases from V and 5 bases from J; bases unmatched to any gene: 7. CDR3 sequence (DNA): TGTGCCAGCAGTGAGTTGCGGGGGGGGTGGGAGACCCAGTACTTC. Protein: CASSELRGGWETQYF.

This clone was observed once. The chain carries TRBV7-9 and TRBJ2-7, with 9 bases matching TRBD2. V lost 1 base, J lost 7 bases, and 8 bases stayed unmatched. The germline V gene has CDR1 SEHNR and CDR2 FQNEAQ (reference sequence). The CDR3 totals 15 residues. CDR3 residues: CASSLDRASGNEQYF. The CDR3 DNA sequence: TGTGCCAGCAGCTTAGATCGGGCTAGCGGGAATGAGCAGTACTTC.

The V and J genes are TRBV30 and TRBJ1-3, with D possibly matching TRBD1 (5 bases). This CDR3 contains 15 residues. Germline V gives CDR1 GTSNPN, CDR2 SVGIG (reference sequence). Trimming removed 3 bases at V and 0 bases at J, with 12 bases between. CDR3 sequence (DNA): TGTGCCTGGAGGAAGGGGCAGTCCTCTGGAAACACCATATATTTT. Amino acids: CAWRKGQSSGNTIYF.

This clone was detected once. The genes are TRBV18 and TRBJ1-5; D is ambiguous. Per the germline V gene, CDR1 is KGHSH and CDR2 is LQKENI. The CDR3 length is 12 residues. Trimming took off 3 bases at V and 6 bases at J, with 6 bases between the two ends. This chain's CDR3 is CASSPAGQPQHF. CDR3 sequence (DNA): TGTGCCAGCTCACCTGCCGGTCAGCCCCAGCATTTT.

The V and J genes are TRBV5-8 and TRBJ2-7; 8 bases fit TRBD2. CDR1 and CDR2 from the germline V gene are SGHTS and YDEGEE. V gave up 9 bases and J gave up 2 bases; unmatched junction bases: 16. The CDR3 sequence is 16 residues long. CDR3 DNA: TGTGCCATCCCATGGAAGGGCGGGAGGAAAACCTACGAGCAGTACTTC. The encoded protein is CAIPWKGGRKTYEQYF.

V usage is TRBV28 and J usage is TRBJ1-2; the D gene is possibly TRBD1 (5 bases). V was clipped by 3 bases and J by 4 bases, with 12 bases between them. This CDR3 contains 14 residues. CDR1 MDHEN and CDR2 SYDVKM come from the germline V gene. CDR3 amino acids: CASSLEGLGYGYTF. In DNA form, the CDR3 reads TGTGCCAGCAGTTTGGAGGGGTTGGGCTATGGCTACACCTTC.

This chain connects TRBV6-1 to TRBJ1-2; D gene uncertain. The germline V gene encodes CDR1 MNHNS and CDR2 SASEGT. CDR3 length: 15 residues. V was pared by 1 base and J by 4 bases, with 13 bases between. The chain's CDR3 is CASSEDSGTAYGYTF. CDR3 in DNA: TGTGCCAGCAGTGAAGATTCAGGCACGGCCTATGGCTACACCTTC.

The chain joins TRBV27 to TRBJ2-7, with 9 positions matching TRBD2. CDR1 and CDR2 (germline): MNHEY, SMNVEV (reference sequence). V shed 8 bases and J 5 bases; nucleotides not matched to a gene: 10. CDR3 length: 14 amino acids. The DNA of the CDR3 is TGTGCCAGCTCAACTTCGGGACTAGCCCACGAGCAGTACTTC. Protein product: CASSTSGLAHEQYF.

The count of this clone is one. The sample holds other DNA sequences that translate to the same CDR3. The chain carries TRBV28 and TRBJ1-5; the match to TRBD1 covers 10 bases. The J segment lost 5 bases and the V segment lost 5 bases, leaving 3 bases of the junction unmatched. Germline V CDR1 and CDR2: MDHEN, SYDVKM. This CDR3 comprises 14 residues. CDR3 sequence: CASSLTGGHQPQHF. CDR3 DNA: TGTGCCAGCAGTCTGACAGGGGGCCATCAGCCCCAGCATTTT.

The J gene is TRBJ1-1, the V gene TRBV5-1, with D tentatively TRBD1 (5 bases). In germline, CDR1 is SGHRS, CDR2 YFSETQ. This CDR3 spans 14 amino acids. Trimming pared 0 bases from V and 0 bases from J, leaving 6 bases between. The CDR3 nucleotides are TGCGCCAGCAGCTTGGGACAGATGAACACTGAAGCTTTCTTT. As protein: CASSLGQMNTEAFF.

Details on this clone: The same CDR3 also results from other DNA sequences found in this sample. The chain uses TRBV18 and TRBJ1-5; 7 positions agree with TRBD1. CDR1 and CDR2 (germline): KGHSH, LQKENI. With 4 bases clipped from V and 0 bases from J, the junction kept 3 bases outside the gene matches. The CDR3 runs 15 residues. DNA for the CDR3: TGTGCCAGCTCACTAGACAGGGATAGCAATCAGCCCCAGCATTTT. Residues: CASSLDRDSNQPQHF.

The chain has TRBV27 and TRBJ1-2; a weak D match, TRBD1 (6 bases). Trimming left V 5 bases short and J 5 bases short, with 24 bases between. The germline CDR1 and CDR2 sequences are MNHEY and SMNVEV (reference sequence). The CDR3 spans 17 residues. CDR3: CASSSRGSRGFGYGYTF. The CDR3 DNA is TGTGCCAGCAGTAGTAGGGGGAGTAGGGGGTTCGGGTATGGCTACACCTTC.

This clone has just a few counts. V is TRBV7-2 and J is TRBJ1-1, with D unresolved. This CDR3 region has 13 residues. Germline CDR1 SGHTA, CDR2 FQGNSA. The germline V and J ends were trimmed by 4 bases and 0 bases, with 6 bases remaining between them. The CDR3 coding sequence is TGTGCCAGCAGCTGGGCCATGAACACTGAAGCTTTCTTT. It is translated as CASSWAMNTEAFF.

V usage is TRBV11-2 and J usage is TRBJ1-2; TRBD1 aligns across 8 bases. The CDR3 runs 15 residues. CDR1 SGHAT and CDR2 FQNNGV come from the germline V gene. V lost 5 bases and J lost 4; bases outside the gene matches: 9. The CDR3 sequence: CASSPQDRGSYGYTF. The CDR3 nucleotides read TGTGCCAGCAGCCCCCAAGACAGGGGAAGCTATGGCTACACCTTC.

J is TRBJ1-2 and V is TRBV19, with TRBD1 as a possible D gene (5 bases). This CDR3 spans 13 amino acids. The V gene's germline CDR1 is LNHDA and CDR2 SQIVND (reference sequence). V was clipped by 2 bases and J by 4 bases, with 8 bases between them. The chain's CDR3 is CASSIKGSYGYTF. The DNA for the CDR3 is TGTGCCAGTAGTATAAAGGGGTCCTATGGCTACACCTTC.

The gene calls are TRBV5-1 and TRBJ1-2; D is undetermined. Germline CDR1 is SGHRS and CDR2 is YFSETQ. V lost 0 bases and J lost 4, with 10 bases in between. This CDR3 is 14 amino acids long. The CDR3 coding sequence is TGCGCCAGCAGCTTGGAACAGAGCTCCTATGGCTACACCTTC. Translating it yields CASSLEQSSYGYTF. Full variable domain (missing parts from reference TRBV5-1 and TRBJ1-2): KAGVTQTPRYLIKTRGQQVTLSCSPISGHRSVSWYQQTPGQGLQFLFEYFSETQRNKGNFPGRFSGRQFSNSRSEMNVSTLELGDSALYLCASSLEQSSYGYTFGSGTRLTVV.

This clone was picked up a small number of times. The CDR3 sequence: CASSLVLVAGERGNEQFF. CDR3 in DNA: TGTGCCAGCAGCTTGGTTCTAGTGGCGGGAGAGAGGGGCAATGAGCAGTTCTTC. The rearrangement uses TRBV5-6 and TRBJ2-1; 7 positions match TRBD2. Germline assignment: CDR1 SGHDT and CDR2 YYEEEE. This CDR3 is 18 amino acids long. The V gene end was trimmed by 0 bases and the J gene end by 6 bases; junction bases not matched to a gene: 15.

The chain recombines TRBV6-5 with TRBJ2-1, with 9 bases aligning to TRBD2. V trimming: 10 bases; J trimming: 9 bases; junction bases outside the gene matches: 10. CDR1 and CDR2 (germline): MNHEY, SVGAGI. This CDR3 is 13 amino acids long. The CDR3 reads CATGREGLSEQFF. CDR3 nucleotides: TGTGCCACCGGGCGGGAGGGCCTATCTGAGCAGTTCTTC.

This rearrangement joins TRBV7-6 to TRBJ2-3; 7 bases agree with TRBD2. Looked up from germline, CDR1 is SGHVS and CDR2 is FNYEAQ. Losses at the gene ends were 5 bases for V and 2 bases for J; bases not matched to a gene: 7. CDR3 length: 15 residues. CDR3 nucleotide sequence: TGTGCCAGCAGCCGTATGACTAGCCCCACAGATACGCAGTATTTT. Translated, it gives CASSRMTSPTDTQYF. The variable domain in full, completed from reference TRBV7-6 and TRBJ2-3, reads GAGVSQSPRYKVTKRGQDVALRCDPISGHVSLYWYRQALGQGPEFLTYFNYEAQQDKSGLPNDRFSAERPEGSISTLTIQRTEQRDSAMYRCASSRMTSPTDTQYFGPGTRLTVL.

The gene calls are TRBV10-2 and TRBJ2-7; 11 nucleotides agree with TRBD2. The V and J ends lost 6 bases and 5 bases, in that order; junction bases with no gene match: 6. This CDR3 comprises 14 residues. Looked up from germline, CDR1 is WSHSY and CDR2 is SAAADI. CDR3 in DNA: TGCGCCAGCAGGTTAGCGGGGGGGCAGAACGAGCAGTACTTC. Translation: CASRLAGGQNEQYF.

The chain is built from TRBV7-3 and TRBJ2-3; D possibly corresponds to TRBD1 (6 bases). The V end lost 0 bases, the J end lost 4 bases, and 11 bases lay between the germline ends. This CDR3 spans 15 amino acids. Germline lookup yields CDR1 SGHTA and CDR2 FQGTGA. The CDR3 reads CASSLTPEGADTQYF. CDR3 DNA: TGTGCCAGCAGCTTAACTCCCGAGGGGGCAGATACGCAGTATTTT.

The genes are TRBV2 and TRBJ2-5; D is unclear. There are 15 residues in the CDR3. Germline CDR1 reads SNHLY; CDR2 reads FYNNEI. Trimming stripped 2 bases from V and 0 bases from J, with 10 bases between. This CDR3 is CASSESSPYQETQYF. The CDR3 bases are TGTGCCAGCAGTGAAAGCTCACCTTACCAAGAGACCCAGTACTTC.

V usage is TRBV7-8 and J usage is TRBJ2-2; the match to TRBD1 covers 7 bases. The CDR3 sequence is 15 residues long. Germline values: CDR1 SGHVS, CDR2 FQNEAQ. Germline trimming cut 1 base from V and 5 bases from J; bases unmatched to any gene: 4. The CDR3 sequence is CASSLEGARTGELFF. The DNA of the CDR3 is TGTGCCAGCAGCTTAGAGGGGGCAAGGACCGGGGAGCTGTTTTTT.

This chain connects TRBV5-1 to TRBJ2-1, with TRBD2 identical over 8 bases. Looked up from germline, CDR1 is SGHRS and CDR2 is YFSETQ. Unmatched junction bases numbered 1, after V lost 1 base and J lost 1 base. The CDR3 has 15 amino acids. The CDR3 here is CASSLSSGSYNEQFF. CDR3 in DNA: TGCGCCAGCAGCTTGTCTAGCGGGTCCTACAATGAGCAGTTCTTC. The full variable domain, rest sourced from reference TRBV5-1 and TRBJ2-1, is KAGVTQTPRYLIKTRGQQVTLSCSPISGHRSVSWYQQTPGQGLQFLFEYFSETQRNKGNFPGRFSGRQFSNSRSEMNVSTLELGDSALYLCASSLSSGSYNEQFFGPGTRLTVL.